This T cell receptor beta chain was identified in a study of T cells in localized non-small cell lung cancer. Study-level results: Longer overall survival accompanied higher blood T cell density. Turning up in adjacent lung were a median approximately 50 of the top 100 tumor clones.

J was trimmed by 3 bases and V by 0 bases; bases with no gene match: 5. The V gene's germline CDR1 is LGHNA and CDR2 YNFKEQ. The CDR3 is 16 amino acids. The assay was immunoSEQ multiplex PCR, and TCRdb's table has in-frame clones only and misses some. Of 30,000 to 35,000 clones listed, 85% to 90% are singletons. Comments on this clone: Antigen unknown.

The sequence was obtained from a female donor older than 55 with stage I lung adenocarcinoma. This material consisted of peripheral blood, taken before any cancer treatment. The chain is built from TRBV4-2 and TRBJ2-5; 9 nucleotides agree with TRBD2. For the CDR3, the DNA is TGTGCCAGCAGCCAAGATCTCGCGGGAGGGAAAGAGACCCAGTACTTC. Protein: CASSQDLAGGKETQYF.